This TCR beta chain was identified in a study of metastatic and nonmetastatic thyroid tumors. Study-level background: Across blood and tumor or nodule tissue, repertoires from malignant and benign thyroid patients were compared with one another.

Original analysis: To classify distant metastasis in papillary thyroid cancer, a model was built from CDR3 differences across clinicopathological groups. TCRdb reanalyzed the PCR reads via MiXCR. None of the V and J calls come from the authors' own analysis; TCRdb made them. Here the sample spans about 20,000 clones, 15% being singletons. No patient received treatment before thyroid surgery. This clone was counted many times. Source material: blood. The TCR was taken from a female donor with papillary thyroid cancer or a benign thyroid nodule (not recorded which). Some clones in this sample may be carry-over from other donors' samples.

The CDR3 DNA reads TGTGCCAGCAGTTTAGAGGCTGCAACTAATGAAAAACTGTTTTTT. It yields the protein CASSLEAATNEKLFF. The chain is built from TRBV12-3 or TRBV12-4 and TRBJ1-4; the D is unclear. Trimming shortened V by 1 base and J by 0 bases, and 6 bases separated the two germline ends. This CDR3 has 15 residues.